This TCR beta chain is from a study of blood T cell repertoires in COVID-19. The overall study: Samples came from the United States, Italy and Spain, spanning acute and convalescent COVID-19. Sources were T cells, B-cell-depleted T cells, or PBMCs; the material itself was cDNA or gDNA.

The CDR3 length is 12 residues. Trimming at V came to 7 bases and at J to 9 bases, leaving 6 bases not matched to a gene. Per the germline V gene, CDR1 is MNHEY and CDR2 is SVGAGI. The authors' processing: Nucleated cell number was recorded as an estimate derived from reference gene primer amplification. The table came from immunoSEQ multiplex PCR; TCRdb's copy has only in-frame clones and leaves some out. V, J and clone size are taken as reported in that table, and D and trimming were inferred from the DNA itself. The data show approximately 70,000 clones, roughly four fifths seen once. The sequencing input was peripheral blood. This chain joins TRBV6-5 and TRBJ2-7; 10 nucleotides match TRBD1. This TCR derives from a woman older than 75 with acute or convalescent COVID-19. CDR3 DNA: TGTGCCAGCATACGGGACAGGGGAAGGCAGTACTTC. Protein sequence: CASIRDRGRQYF.